This T cell receptor beta chain was retrieved from a study of blood T cells in healthy people across ages. The study, taken as a whole, reports: Changes in expanded clonotypes were possibly confounded, as the CMV status of donors was unknown.

The use of a sample-barcoded 5' primer and a J-beta primer mix characterized a second PCR of about 7 to 12 cycles. TCRdb processed the 5' RACE reads anew with MiXCR; each CDR3 protein has one entry. Of some 640,000 distinct CDR3 sequences in the sample, approximately 30% were seen once. Donors were systemically healthy Caucasian individuals from Russia aged roughly 6 to 95 years. Researchers collected around 10 milliliters of peripheral blood from every single donor. Isolating PBMCs gave at least 6 million of these cells per sample. On this clonotype: Antigen specificity is unknown.

Material for sequencing was blood. This TCR was sampled from a woman of 80 years or more in good health.

CDR3 sequence reads: CASSLGRSGADNEQFF. The CDR3 nucleotides read TGTGCCAGCAGCTTAGGCAGGTCAGGCGCAGACAATGAGCAGTTCTTC. This rearrangement joins TRBV7-9 to TRBJ2-1; D is unclear. Germline V CDR1 and CDR2: SEHNR, FQNEAQ (reference sequence). With 1 base removed from V and 5 bases from J, the gap between germline ends came to 15 bases. The CDR3 covers 16 residues.